The source of this TCR beta chain is a study of shared clonotypes between healthy human individuals. On the study more broadly: Plates per donor: three CD4 naive, three CD4 memory, two CD8 naive, one CD8 memory.

V dropped 5 bases and J dropped 0 bases, with 22 bases sitting between them. Germline V gene sequence: CDR1 SQVTM, CDR2 ANQGSEA. The CDR3 has 17 amino acids. Study-level results: Naive subsets, compared against memory subsets, generally had larger estimated richness values. In contrast to clonotypes shared by all four donors, non-shared clonotypes had lower generation probabilities.

The input for sorted-subset replicate PCRs was around 0.2 ug DNA, about 30,000 T cell genomes. The method was immunoSEQ multiplex PCR; TCRdb's version includes in-frame clones alone and lacks a portion of them. The table has roughly 320,000 clones, about nine tenths seen once; the top ten hold around 15%. Note on this clone: Its antigen is unknown.

The sample was memory CD8+ T cells sorted from blood. Noted subset: CD45RO+ cells pooled with CCR7-negative TemRA cells. This TCR derives from a man in his late teens or twenties in good health. V and J are TRBV29-1 and TRBJ1-1, with D unclear. CDR3 bases: TGCAGCGTTCCCCCCATTACCGGGAACTCCATGAACACTGAAGCTTTCTTT. Amino acids: CSVPPITGNSMNTEAFF.